The 22 T cell receptor beta chains below all came from one sample that was sequenced in a study of T-cell reconstitution after alpha-beta-depleted transplantation in children. A TCRbeta library incorporating unique molecular identifiers was prepared. TCRdb reprocessed the PCR reads via MiXCR and lists one record per CDR3 protein. The sample lists hundreds of thousands of distinct CDR3 sequences, 32% occurring once. Material: PBMCs from the stem cell graft donor, obtained from the stem cell graft. The receptors stem from a human donor who donated a stem cell graft to a child with aplastic anemia.

This clonotype showed up many times. J is TRBJ2-7 and V is TRBV20-1; 11 bases align to TRBD2. The J segment lost 4 bases and the V segment lost 1 base, leaving 3 bases of the junction unmatched. The CDR3 has 14 amino acids. The germline V gene has CDR1 DFQATT and CDR2 SNEGSKA (reference sequence). In nucleotides, the CDR3 is TGCAGTGCTAGAGTACTAGCGGGAGTATACGAGCAGTACTTC. It yields the protein CSARVLAGVYEQYF.

The table lists this clonotype with a few counts. The chain combines TRBV29-1 with TRBJ2-1; 8 positions agree with TRBD1. The junction had 10 bases not matched to a gene; V was cut back by 1 base and J by 2 bases. CDR1 SQVTM and CDR2 ANQGSEA come from the germline V gene. CDR3 length: 17 residues. CDR3 nucleotide sequence: TGCAGCGTTGAAGTGCCTAGGACAGGGTCGACCTACAATGAGCAGTTCTTC. Protein product: CSVEVPRTGSTYNEQFF.

In this sample, this clonotype turned up a few times. This sequence joins TRBV10-1 and TRBJ2-6, with 10 bases matching TRBD2. This CDR3 has 17 amino acids. The germline V gene has CDR1 WNHNN and CDR2 SYGVQD (reference sequence). J gave up 2 bases and V 3 bases, and 4 bases lay outside the gene matches. CDR3 region: CASSDSSGSAGANVLTF. DNA of the CDR3: TGCGCCAGCAGTGATTCTAGCGGGAGTGCTGGGGCCAACGTCCTGACTTTC.

The rearrangement joins TRBV10-3 to TRBJ2-7; D is undetermined. Germline values: CDR1 ENHRY, CDR2 SYGVKD. Trimming shortened V by 6 bases and J by 7 bases, and 19 bases separated the two germline ends. The CDR3 is 14 residues long. The CDR3 region is CAIRNSGPLDEQYF. The CDR3 nucleotides read TGTGCCATCAGGAACTCCGGGCCCTTGGATGAGCAGTACTTC.

The chain links TRBV10-3 to TRBJ2-5; D is unclear. CDR1 and CDR2 (germline): ENHRY, SYGVKD. Trimming removed 3 bases from V and 2 bases from J, with 7 bases in between. This CDR3 is built from 13 residues. The CDR3 DNA reads as TGTGCCATCAGTGAACGGATACAAGAGACCCAGTACTTC. Protein: CAISERIQETQYF.

The rearrangement links TRBV11-3 to TRBJ2-2; D may be TRBD2 (5 bases). This CDR3 comprises 15 residues. V was clipped by 5 bases and J by 6 bases, with 16 bases between them. The germline V gene encodes CDR1 SGHNT and CDR2 YENEEA. CDR3 coding DNA: TGTGCCAGCAGCACCCGAATGAGAGGGCCCGGGGAGCTGTTTTTT. This translates into CASSTRMRGPGELFF.

CDR3 bases: TGTGCCAGCAGTTTATACGGTAACGAGCAGTACTTC. Protein product: CASSLYGNEQYF. The V gene is TRBV28, the J gene TRBJ2-7; D unclear. V lost 1 base, J lost 5 bases, and 6 bases lay in between. CDR1 is MDHEN, CDR2 SYDVKM, per germline. CDR3 length: 12 residues.

The J gene is TRBJ1-4, the V gene TRBV20-1; D possibly corresponds to TRBD1 (5 bases). V gave up 6 bases and J gave up 10 bases, with 18 bases separating them. CDR1 DFQATT and CDR2 SNEGSKA come from the germline V gene (reference sequence). The CDR3 runs to 13 residues. This CDR3 reads CSATPQVGGKLFF. The CDR3 nucleotides read TGCAGTGCGACACCCCAAGTCGGGGGAAAACTGTTTTTT.

This chain joins TRBV25-1 and TRBJ1-5; D call uncertain. Germline V gene lookup returns CDR1 MGHDK and CDR2 SYGVNS. The CDR3 totals 16 residues. The V gene lost 1 base and the J gene lost 3 bases, with 13 bases spanning the gap. The CDR3 DNA follows: TGTGCCAGCAGTGAATCCAAAACTCTCAACAATCAGCCCCAGCATTTT. It yields the protein CASSESKTLNNQPQHF.

The rearrangement links TRBV5-6 to TRBJ1-3, with TRBD1 matching over 7 bases. This CDR3 contains 14 residues. V trimming: 2 bases; J trimming: 2 bases; junction bases outside the gene matches: 1. Germline V gives CDR1 SGHDT, CDR2 YYEEEE. This CDR3 is CASSFQGAGNTIYF. The CDR3 nucleotides are TGTGCCAGCAGCTTTCAGGGGGCTGGAAACACCATATATTTT.

There are a few counts of this clonotype. V gene TRBV6-1 combines with J gene TRBJ2-2, with D maybe TRBD2 (5 bases). The germline V gene encodes CDR1 MNHNS and CDR2 SASEGT. Trimming cost V 6 bases and J 2 bases, with 13 bases left between them. This CDR3 region has 15 residues. The CDR3 here is CASREGSDNTGELFF. The CDR3 nucleotides are TGTGCCAGCAGAGAGGGTAGCGACAACACCGGGGAGCTGTTTTTT.

This clonotype has more than one count but fewer than ten. The V gene is TRBV6-1, the J gene TRBJ1-6; 8 bases are a match to TRBD1. Germline V CDR1 and CDR2: MNHNS, SASEGT. CDR3 length: 15 residues. V lost 5 bases and J lost 5; bases outside the gene matches: 5. DNA for the CDR3: TGTGCCAGCAGTCTGGACAGGGCAAATAATTCACCCCTCCACTTT. It translates to CASSLDRANNSPLHF.

This clonotype was counted a few times. The chain joins TRBV30 to TRBJ2-1; D is unclear. Trimming stripped 0 bases from V and 7 bases from J, with 4 bases between. The germline CDR1 and CDR2 sequences are GTSNPN and SVGIG (reference sequence). The CDR3 contains 11 residues. The CDR3 DNA sequence: TGTGCCTGGAGTGTAGGGAATGAGCAGTTCTTC. It codes for CAWSVGNEQFF.

As DNA, the CDR3 is TGTGCCACCAGCACCAGGGAGGGGTCCAATGAGCAGTTCTTC. Translation gives CATSTREGSNEQFF. The chain has TRBV15 and TRBJ2-1, with TRBD2 identical over 7 bases. CDR3 length: 14 amino acids. Germline CDR1 reads LNHNV; CDR2 reads YYDKDF (reference sequence). Trimming at V came to 4 bases and at J to 6 bases, leaving 6 bases not matched to a gene.

The V and J genes are TRBV5-5 and TRBJ2-5; a weak D match, TRBD2 (6 bases). In germline, CDR1 is SGHKS, CDR2 YYEKEE (reference sequence). CDR3 length equals 15 residues. V lost 0 bases and J 3 bases, leaving 12 bases between the germline ends. CDR3 in amino acids: CASSLAATRKETQYF. Here the CDR3 DNA reads TGTGCCAGCAGCTTGGCCGCGACTAGGAAAGAGACCCAGTACTTC. The variable domain in full, completed from reference TRBV5-5 and TRBJ2-5, reads DAGVTQSPTHLIKTRGQQVTLRCSPISGHKSVSWYQQVLGQGPQFIFQYYEKEERGRGNFPDRFSARQFPNYSSELNVNALLLGDSALYLCASSLAATRKETQYFGPGTRLLVL.

This clonotype has only a few counts. The DNA for the CDR3 is TGCAGCGTTCCGGCCTGGCCGGGAGAGACCCAGTACTTC. Amino acid sequence: CSVPAWPGETQYF. This chain links TRBV29-1 with TRBJ2-5; the D is unclear. V lost 5 bases and J 4 bases, leaving 14 bases between the germline ends. Germline V gene lookup returns CDR1 SQVTM and CDR2 ANQGSEA. The length of the CDR3 is 13 residues.

The CDR3 sequence is CASSQYREGNTIYF. The CDR3 nucleotides are TGTGCCAGCAGCCAGTACAGGGAGGGGAACACCATATATTTT. The chain combines TRBV7-2 with TRBJ1-3; the D gene is possibly TRBD1 (6 bases). Germline CDR1 reads SGHTA; CDR2 reads FQGNSA. V lost 5 bases, J lost 7 bases, and 15 bases lay in between. CDR3 length equals 14 residues.

The chain couples TRBV7-8 to TRBJ2-7; 9 nucleotides agree with TRBD1. From germline, CDR1 is SGHVS and CDR2 FQNEAQ. There are 15 residues in the CDR3. With V trimmed by 2 bases and J by 0 bases, 2 bases remained unmatched. CDR3 in amino acids: CASSLPTGGSYEQYF. The DNA for the CDR3 is TGTGCCAGCAGCTTACCGACAGGGGGCTCCTACGAGCAGTACTTC.

The chain carries TRBV5-6 and TRBJ2-1; D is unresolved. Trimming removed 1 base at V and 6 bases at J, with 14 bases between. Germline loops: CDR1 SGHDT, CDR2 YYEEEE. The CDR3 totals 15 residues. CDR3 region: CASSLRLERINEQFF. CDR3 nucleotides: TGTGCCAGCAGCTTGCGCCTAGAAAGGATCAATGAGCAGTTCTTC.

This clonotype was counted only a few times. This chain joins TRBV4-3 and TRBJ2-7; TRBD2 agrees at 7 bases. The V and J ends lost 0 bases and 5 bases, in that order; junction bases with no gene match: 19. The germline CDR1 and CDR2 sequences are LGHNA and YSLEER. This CDR3 is 19 amino acids long. The CDR3 coding sequence is TGCGCCAGCAGCCAAGATCCCCCGGACTCGACTAGCAGGTCGAACGAGCAGTACTTC. Translation: CASSQDPPDSTSRSNEQYF.

There are a few counts of this clonotype. The chain joins TRBV10-3 to TRBJ2-7; 13 positions match TRBD2. Per the germline V gene, CDR1 is ENHRY and CDR2 is SYGVKD. The CDR3 totals 14 residues. V lost 9 bases and J lost 2; bases outside the gene matches: 4. CDR3 nucleotides: TGTGCCATAGGGACTAGCGGGAATCCCTACGAGCAGTACGTC. Amino acid sequence: CAIGTSGNPYEQYV.

The gene calls are TRBV28 and TRBJ2-7; D not certain. Looked up from germline, CDR1 is MDHEN and CDR2 is SYDVKM. V was trimmed by 10 bases and J by 3 bases, leaving 16 bases between them. The length of the CDR3 is 13 residues. The CDR3 loop is CATKAASLYEQYF. The CDR3 DNA is TGTGCCACCAAGGCGGCGTCTCTCTACGAGCAGTACTTC.